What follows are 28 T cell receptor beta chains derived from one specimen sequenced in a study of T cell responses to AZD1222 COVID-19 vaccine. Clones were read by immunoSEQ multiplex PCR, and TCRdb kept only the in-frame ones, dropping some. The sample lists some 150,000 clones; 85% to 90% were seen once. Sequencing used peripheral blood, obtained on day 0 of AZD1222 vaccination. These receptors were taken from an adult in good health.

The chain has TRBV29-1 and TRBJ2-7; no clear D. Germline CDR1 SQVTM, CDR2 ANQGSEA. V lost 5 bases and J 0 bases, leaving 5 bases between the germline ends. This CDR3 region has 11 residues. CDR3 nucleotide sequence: TGCAGCGTTCAAAGCTCCTACGAGCAGTACTTC. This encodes CSVQSSYEQYF.

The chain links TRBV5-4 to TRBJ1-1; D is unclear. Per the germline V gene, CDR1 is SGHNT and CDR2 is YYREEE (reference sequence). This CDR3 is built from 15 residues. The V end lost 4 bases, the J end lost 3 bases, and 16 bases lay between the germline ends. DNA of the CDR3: TGTGCCAGCAGCATGGGGTCCCGATACTACACTGAAGCTTTCTTT. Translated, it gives CASSMGSRYYTEAFF.

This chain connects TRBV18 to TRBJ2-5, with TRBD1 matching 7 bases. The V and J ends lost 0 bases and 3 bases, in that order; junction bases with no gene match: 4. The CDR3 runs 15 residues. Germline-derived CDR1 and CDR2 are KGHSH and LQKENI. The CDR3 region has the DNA TGTGCCAGCTCACCACCAGGCAGGGGGAAAGAGACCCAGTACTTC. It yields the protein CASSPPGRGKETQYF.

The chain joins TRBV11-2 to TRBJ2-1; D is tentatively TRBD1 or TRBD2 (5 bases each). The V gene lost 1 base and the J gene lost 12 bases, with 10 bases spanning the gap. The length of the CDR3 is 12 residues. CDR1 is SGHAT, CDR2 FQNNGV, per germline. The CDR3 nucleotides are TGTGCCAGCAGCTTAGGGGGGACGTGGCAGTTCTTC. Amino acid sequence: CASSLGGTWQFF.

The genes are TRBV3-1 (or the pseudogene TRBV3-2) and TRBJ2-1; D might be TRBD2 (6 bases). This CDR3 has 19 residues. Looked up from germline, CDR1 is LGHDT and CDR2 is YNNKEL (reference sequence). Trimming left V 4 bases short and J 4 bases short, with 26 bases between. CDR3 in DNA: TGTGCCAGCAGCCGCAACCATCCCTCGGCAGGGACTTCATACAATGAGCAGTTCTTC. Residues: CASSRNHPSAGTSYNEQFF.

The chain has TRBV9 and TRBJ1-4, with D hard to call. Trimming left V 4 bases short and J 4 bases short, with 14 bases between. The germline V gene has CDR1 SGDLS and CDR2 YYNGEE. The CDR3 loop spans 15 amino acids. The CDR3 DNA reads TGTGCCAGCAGCCCGCGGAGGACGGATAATGAAAAACTGTTTTTT. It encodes CASSPRRTDNEKLFF.

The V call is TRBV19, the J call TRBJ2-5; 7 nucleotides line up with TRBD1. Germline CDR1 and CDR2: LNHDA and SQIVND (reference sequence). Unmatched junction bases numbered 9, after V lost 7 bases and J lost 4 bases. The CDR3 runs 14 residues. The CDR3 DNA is TGTGCCAGTAATACAGGGGTGGGTAGAGAGACCCAGTACTTC. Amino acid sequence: CASNTGVGRETQYF.

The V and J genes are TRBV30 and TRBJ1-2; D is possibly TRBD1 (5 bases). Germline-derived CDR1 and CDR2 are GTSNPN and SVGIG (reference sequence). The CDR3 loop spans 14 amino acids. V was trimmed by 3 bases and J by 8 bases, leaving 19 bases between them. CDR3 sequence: CAWRIGGRVYGYTF. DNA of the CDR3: TGTGCCTGGAGAATTGGAGGCAGGGTCTACGGCTACACCTTC.

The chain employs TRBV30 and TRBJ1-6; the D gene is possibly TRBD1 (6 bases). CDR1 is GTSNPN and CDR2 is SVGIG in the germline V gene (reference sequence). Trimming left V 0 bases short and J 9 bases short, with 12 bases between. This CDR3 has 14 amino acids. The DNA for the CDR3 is TGTGCCTGGAGTGTAGGTCAGGGGTCTTCACCCCTCCACTTT. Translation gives CAWSVGQGSSPLHF.

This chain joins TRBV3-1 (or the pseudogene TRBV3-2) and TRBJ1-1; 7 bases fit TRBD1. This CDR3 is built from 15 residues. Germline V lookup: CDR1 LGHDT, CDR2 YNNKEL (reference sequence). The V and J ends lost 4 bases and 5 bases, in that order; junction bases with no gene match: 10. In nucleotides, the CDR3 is TGTGCCAGCAGCCCCTCTGAGAGGGGGCGTACTGAAGCTTTCTTT. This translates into CASSPSERGRTEAFF.

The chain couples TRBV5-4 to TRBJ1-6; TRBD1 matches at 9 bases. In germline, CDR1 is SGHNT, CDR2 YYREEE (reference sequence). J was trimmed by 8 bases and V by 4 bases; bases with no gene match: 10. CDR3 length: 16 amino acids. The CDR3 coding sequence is TGTGCCAGCAGCACTGGACAGGGGCGATACTATTCACCCCTCCACTTT. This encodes CASSTGQGRYYSPLHF.

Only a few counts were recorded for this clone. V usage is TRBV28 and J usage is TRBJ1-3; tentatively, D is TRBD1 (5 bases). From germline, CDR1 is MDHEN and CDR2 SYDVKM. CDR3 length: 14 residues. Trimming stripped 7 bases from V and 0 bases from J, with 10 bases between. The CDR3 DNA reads TGTGCCAGCATCCCCCAGGGCTCTGGAAACACCATATATTTT. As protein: CASIPQGSGNTIYF.

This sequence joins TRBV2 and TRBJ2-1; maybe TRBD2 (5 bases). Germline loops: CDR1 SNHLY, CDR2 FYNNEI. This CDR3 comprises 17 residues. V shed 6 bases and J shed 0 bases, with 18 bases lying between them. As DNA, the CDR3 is TGTGCCAGCAGACCTAAGAGCGGCGCTAGCTCCTACAATGAGCAGTTCTTC. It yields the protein CASRPKSGASSYNEQFF.

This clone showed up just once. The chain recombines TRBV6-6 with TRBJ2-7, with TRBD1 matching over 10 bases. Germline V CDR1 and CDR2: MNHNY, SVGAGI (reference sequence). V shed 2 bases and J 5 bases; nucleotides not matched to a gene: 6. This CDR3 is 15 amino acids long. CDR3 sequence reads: CASSYTGQGVDEQYV. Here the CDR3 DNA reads TGTGCCAGCAGTTACACAGGACAGGGGGTAGACGAGCAGTACGTC.

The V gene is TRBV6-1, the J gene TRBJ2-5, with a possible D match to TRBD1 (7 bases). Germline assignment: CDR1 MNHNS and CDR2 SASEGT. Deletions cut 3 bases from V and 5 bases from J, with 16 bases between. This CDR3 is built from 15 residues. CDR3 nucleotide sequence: TGTGCCAGCAGTGACCAACAGGGGCTAGCGGAGACCCAGTACTTC. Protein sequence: CASSDQQGLAETQYF.

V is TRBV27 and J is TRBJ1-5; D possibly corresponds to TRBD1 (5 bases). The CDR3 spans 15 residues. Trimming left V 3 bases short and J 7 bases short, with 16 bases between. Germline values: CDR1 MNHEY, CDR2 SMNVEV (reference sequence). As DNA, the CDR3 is TGTGCCAGCAGTTTTCGTGGCGGGTGGGACCAGCCCCAGCATTTT. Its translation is CASSFRGGWDQPQHF.

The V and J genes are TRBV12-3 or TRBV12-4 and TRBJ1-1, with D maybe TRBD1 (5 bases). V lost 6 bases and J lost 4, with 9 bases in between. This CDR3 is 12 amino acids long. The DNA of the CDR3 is TGTGCCAGCAGCGGGGGGGGCACTGAAGCTTTCTTT. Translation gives CASSGGGTEAFF.

CDR3 sequence: CASSEGESTDTQYF. The CDR3 bases are TGTGCCAGCAGCGAGGGGGAGAGCACAGATACGCAGTATTTT. The rearrangement uses TRBV14 and TRBJ2-3, with D perhaps matching TRBD1 (6 bases). Germline V gene sequence: CDR1 SGHDN, CDR2 FVKESK. Trimming removed 5 bases at V and 0 bases at J, with 9 bases between. The CDR3 is 14 residues long.

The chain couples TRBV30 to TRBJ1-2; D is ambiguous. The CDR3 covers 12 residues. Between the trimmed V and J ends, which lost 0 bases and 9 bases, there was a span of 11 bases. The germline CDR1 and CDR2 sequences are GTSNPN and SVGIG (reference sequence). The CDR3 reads CAWSVLVGRYTF. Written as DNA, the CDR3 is TGTGCCTGGAGTGTACTAGTTGGGCGCTACACCTTC.

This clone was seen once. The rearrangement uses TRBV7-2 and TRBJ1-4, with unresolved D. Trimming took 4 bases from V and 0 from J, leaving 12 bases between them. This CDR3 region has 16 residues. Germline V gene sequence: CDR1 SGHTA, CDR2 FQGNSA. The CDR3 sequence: CASSSRDWATNEKLFF. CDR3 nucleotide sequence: TGTGCCAGCAGCTCTAGAGACTGGGCAACTAATGAAAAACTGTTTTTT.

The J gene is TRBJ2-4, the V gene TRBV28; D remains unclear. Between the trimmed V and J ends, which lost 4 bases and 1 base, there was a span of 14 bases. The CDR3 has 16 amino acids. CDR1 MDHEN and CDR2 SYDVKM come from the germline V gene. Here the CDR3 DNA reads TGTGCCAGCAGTTCCTCCGGCGCTCGGGCCAAAAACATTCAGTACTTC. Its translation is CASSSSGARAKNIQYF.

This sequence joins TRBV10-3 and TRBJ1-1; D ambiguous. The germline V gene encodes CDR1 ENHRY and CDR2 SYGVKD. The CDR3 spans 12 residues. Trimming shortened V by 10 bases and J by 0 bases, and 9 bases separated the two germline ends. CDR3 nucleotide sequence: TGTGCCAGCGGAGGGATGAACACTGAAGCTTTCTTT. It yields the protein CASGGMNTEAFF.

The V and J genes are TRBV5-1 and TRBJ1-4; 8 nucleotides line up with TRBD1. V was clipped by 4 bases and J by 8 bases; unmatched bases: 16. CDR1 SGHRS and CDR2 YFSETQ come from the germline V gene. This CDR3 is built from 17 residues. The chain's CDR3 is CASSPGQGTGLGEKLFF. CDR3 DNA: TGCGCCAGCAGCCCTGGACAGGGCACTGGATTAGGCGAAAAACTGTTTTTT.

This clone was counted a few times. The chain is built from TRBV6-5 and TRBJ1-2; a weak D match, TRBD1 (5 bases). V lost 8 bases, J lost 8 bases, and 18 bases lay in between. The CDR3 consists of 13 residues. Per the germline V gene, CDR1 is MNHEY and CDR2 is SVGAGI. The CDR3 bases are TGTGCCAGCGATAAGACGGGATCAGGGGGCTACACCTTC. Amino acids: CASDKTGSGGYTF.

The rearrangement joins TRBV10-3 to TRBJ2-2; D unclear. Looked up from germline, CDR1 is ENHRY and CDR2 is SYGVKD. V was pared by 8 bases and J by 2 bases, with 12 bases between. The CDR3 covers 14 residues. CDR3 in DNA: TGTGCCATCCCCGGGCACCAAAACACCGGGGAGCTGTTTTTT. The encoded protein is CAIPGHQNTGELFF.

CDR3 region: CASSRTVNSYGTGELFF. CDR3 nucleotide sequence: TGTGCCAGCTCCAGGACAGTAAATAGTTACGGCACCGGGGAGCTGTTTTTT. The chain is built from TRBV18 and TRBJ2-2, with D perhaps matching TRBD1 (6 bases). Germline CDR1 is KGHSH and CDR2 is LQKENI. This CDR3 spans 17 amino acids. V lost 6 bases and J 4 bases, leaving 21 bases between the germline ends.

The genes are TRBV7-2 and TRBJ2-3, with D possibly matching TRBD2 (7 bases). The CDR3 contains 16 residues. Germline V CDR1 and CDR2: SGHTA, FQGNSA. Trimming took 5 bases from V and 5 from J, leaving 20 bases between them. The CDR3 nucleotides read TGTGCCAGCAGCCTCCCCTGGGGGGGCAGGAAAGATACGCAGTATTTT. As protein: CASSLPWGGRKDTQYF.

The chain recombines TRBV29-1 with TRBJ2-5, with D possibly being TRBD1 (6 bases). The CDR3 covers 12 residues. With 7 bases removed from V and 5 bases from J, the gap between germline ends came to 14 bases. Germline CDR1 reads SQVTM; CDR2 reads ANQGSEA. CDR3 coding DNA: TGCAGCGCCAGGGGCCCTGGGGAGACCCAGTACTTC. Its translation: CSARGPGETQYF.